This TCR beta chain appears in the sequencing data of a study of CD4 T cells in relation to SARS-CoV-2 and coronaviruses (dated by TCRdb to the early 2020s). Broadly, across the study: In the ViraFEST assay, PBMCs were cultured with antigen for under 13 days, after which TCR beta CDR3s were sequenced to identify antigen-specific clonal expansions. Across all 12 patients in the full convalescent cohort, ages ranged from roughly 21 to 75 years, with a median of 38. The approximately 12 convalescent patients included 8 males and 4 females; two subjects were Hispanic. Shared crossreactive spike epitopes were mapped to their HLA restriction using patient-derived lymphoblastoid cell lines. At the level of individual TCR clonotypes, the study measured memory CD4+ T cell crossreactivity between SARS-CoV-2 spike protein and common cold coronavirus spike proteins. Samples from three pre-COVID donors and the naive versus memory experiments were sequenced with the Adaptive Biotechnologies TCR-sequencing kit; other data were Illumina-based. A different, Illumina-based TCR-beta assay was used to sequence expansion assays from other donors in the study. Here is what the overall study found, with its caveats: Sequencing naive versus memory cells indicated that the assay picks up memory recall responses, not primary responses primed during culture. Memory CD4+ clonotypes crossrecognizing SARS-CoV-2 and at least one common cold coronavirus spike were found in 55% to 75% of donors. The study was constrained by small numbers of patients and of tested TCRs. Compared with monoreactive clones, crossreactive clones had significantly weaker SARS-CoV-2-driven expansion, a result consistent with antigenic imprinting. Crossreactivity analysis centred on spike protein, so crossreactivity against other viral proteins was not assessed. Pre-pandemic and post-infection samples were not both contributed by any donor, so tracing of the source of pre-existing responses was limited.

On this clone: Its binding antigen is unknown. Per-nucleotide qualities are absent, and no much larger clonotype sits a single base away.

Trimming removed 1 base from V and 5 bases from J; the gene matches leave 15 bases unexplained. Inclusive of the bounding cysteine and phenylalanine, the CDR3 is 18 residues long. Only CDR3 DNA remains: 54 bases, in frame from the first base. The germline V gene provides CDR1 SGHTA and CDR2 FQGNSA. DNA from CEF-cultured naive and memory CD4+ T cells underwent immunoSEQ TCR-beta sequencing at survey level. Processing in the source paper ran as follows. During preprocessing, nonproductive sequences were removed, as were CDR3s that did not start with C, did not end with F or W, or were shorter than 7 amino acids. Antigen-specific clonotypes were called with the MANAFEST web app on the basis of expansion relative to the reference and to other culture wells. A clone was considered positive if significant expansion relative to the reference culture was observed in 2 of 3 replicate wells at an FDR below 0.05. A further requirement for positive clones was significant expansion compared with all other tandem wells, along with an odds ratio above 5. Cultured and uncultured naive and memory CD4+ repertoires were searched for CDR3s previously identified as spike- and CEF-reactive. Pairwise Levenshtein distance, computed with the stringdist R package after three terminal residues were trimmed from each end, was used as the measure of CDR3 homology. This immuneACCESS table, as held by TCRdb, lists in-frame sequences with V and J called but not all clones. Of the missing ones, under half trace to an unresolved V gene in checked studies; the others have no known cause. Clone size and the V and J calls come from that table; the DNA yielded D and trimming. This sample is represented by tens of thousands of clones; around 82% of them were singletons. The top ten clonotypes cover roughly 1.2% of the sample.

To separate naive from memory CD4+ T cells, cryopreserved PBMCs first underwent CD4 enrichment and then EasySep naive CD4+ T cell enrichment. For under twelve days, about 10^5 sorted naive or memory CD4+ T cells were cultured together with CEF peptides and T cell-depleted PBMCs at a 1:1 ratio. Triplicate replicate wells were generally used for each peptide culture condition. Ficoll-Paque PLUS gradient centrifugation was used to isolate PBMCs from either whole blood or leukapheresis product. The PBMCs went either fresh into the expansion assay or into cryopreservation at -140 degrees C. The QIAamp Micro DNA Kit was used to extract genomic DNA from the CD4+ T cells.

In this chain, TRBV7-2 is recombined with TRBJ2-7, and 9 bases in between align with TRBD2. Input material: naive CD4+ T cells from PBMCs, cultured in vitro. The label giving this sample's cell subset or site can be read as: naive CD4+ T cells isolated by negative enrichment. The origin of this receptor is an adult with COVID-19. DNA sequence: TGTGCCAGCAGCTTAGTTTCGAGCGGGAGGATCCTCGTCCACGAGCAGTACTTC. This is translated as CASSLVSSGRILVHEQYF.